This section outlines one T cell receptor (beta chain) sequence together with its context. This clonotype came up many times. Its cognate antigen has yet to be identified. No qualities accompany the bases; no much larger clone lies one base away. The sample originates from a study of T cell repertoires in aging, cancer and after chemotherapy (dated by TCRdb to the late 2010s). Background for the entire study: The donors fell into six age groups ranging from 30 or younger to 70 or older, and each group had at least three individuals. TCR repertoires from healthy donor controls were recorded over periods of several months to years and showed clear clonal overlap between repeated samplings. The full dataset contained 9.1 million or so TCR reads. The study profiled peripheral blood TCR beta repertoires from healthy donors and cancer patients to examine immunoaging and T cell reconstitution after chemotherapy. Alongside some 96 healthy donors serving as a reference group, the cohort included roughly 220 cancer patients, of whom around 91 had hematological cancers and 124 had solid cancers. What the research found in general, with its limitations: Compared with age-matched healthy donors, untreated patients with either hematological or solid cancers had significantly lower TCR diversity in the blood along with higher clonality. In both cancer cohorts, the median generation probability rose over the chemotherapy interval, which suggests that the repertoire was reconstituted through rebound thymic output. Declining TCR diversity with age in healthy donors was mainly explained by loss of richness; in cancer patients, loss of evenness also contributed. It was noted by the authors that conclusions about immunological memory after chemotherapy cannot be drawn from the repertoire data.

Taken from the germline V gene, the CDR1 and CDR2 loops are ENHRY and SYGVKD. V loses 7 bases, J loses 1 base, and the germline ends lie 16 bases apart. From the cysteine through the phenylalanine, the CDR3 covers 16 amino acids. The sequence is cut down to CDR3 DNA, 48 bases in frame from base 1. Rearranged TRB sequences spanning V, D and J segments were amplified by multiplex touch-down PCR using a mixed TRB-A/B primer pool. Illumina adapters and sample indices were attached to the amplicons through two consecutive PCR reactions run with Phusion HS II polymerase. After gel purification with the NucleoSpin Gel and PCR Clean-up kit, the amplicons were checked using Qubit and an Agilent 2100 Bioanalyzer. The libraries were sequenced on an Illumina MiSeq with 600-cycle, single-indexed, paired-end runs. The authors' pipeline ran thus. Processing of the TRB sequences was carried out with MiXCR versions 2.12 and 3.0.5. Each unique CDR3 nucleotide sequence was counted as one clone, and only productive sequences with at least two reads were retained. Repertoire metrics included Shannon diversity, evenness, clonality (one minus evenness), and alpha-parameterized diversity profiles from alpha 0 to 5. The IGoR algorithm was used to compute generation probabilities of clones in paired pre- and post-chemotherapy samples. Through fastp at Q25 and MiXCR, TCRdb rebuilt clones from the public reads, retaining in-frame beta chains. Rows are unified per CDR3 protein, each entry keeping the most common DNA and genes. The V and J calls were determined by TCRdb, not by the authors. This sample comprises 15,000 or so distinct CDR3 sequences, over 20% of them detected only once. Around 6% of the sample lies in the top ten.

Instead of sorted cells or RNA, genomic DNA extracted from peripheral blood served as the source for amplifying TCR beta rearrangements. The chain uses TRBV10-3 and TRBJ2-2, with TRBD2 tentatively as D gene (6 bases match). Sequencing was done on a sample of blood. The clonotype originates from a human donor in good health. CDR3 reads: CAITNTAGGNTGELFF. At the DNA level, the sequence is TGTGCCATCACCAATACGGCCGGGGGGAACACCGGGGAGCTGTTTTTT.